This paragraph covers one T cell receptor beta chain sequence. J was trimmed by 8 bases and V by 5 bases; bases with no gene match: 12. CDR1 and CDR2 from the germline V gene are SGHAT and FQNNGV. The CDR3 loop spans 16 amino acids. Profiling relied on immunoSEQ multiplex PCR, and the TCRdb table lists in-frame clones only, not all of them. The table records about 98,000 clones, about 85% of them present only once. The data stem from a study of blood T cell repertoires in COVID-19. Input material: peripheral blood. J is TRBJ1-6 and V is TRBV11-2; 7 nucleotides match TRBD1. The receptor was derived from a man aged 50 to 60 with active COVID-19. CDR3 sequence reads: CASSPPRQGSYSPLHF. The CDR3 region has the DNA TGTGCCAGCAGCCCACCACGACAGGGCTCCTATTCACCCCTCCACTTT.